These 16 T cell receptor beta chains were all obtained from the same sample, sequenced in a study of blood T cell repertoires in COVID-19. The assay was immunoSEQ multiplex PCR, and TCRdb's table has in-frame clones only and misses some. This repertoire shows fewer than 150,000 clones, roughly 81% found once; its top ten account for roughly 13%. Sequenced input: peripheral blood. These receptor sequences come from a human donor in a cohort sampled during active COVID-19.

The chain combines TRBV5-1 with TRBJ1-2; 11 bases fit TRBD1. Per germline, CDR1 SGHRS and CDR2 YFSETQ. J was trimmed by 6 bases and V by 4 bases; bases with no gene match: 11. The CDR3 loop spans 16 amino acids. The CDR3 sequence is CASSPNRGQGVDGYTF. The CDR3 bases are TGCGCCAGCAGCCCCAATAGGGGACAGGGGGTTGATGGCTACACCTTC.

The rearrangement joins TRBV29-1 to TRBJ2-1; D uncertain. The V end was cut by 3 bases, the J end by 5 bases, with 14 bases between. The CDR3 has 14 amino acids. Per the germline V gene, CDR1 is SQVTM and CDR2 is ANQGSEA. The CDR3 protein is CSVERRNRNNEQFF. The CDR3 DNA follows: TGCAGCGTTGAGCGGCGGAACCGCAACAATGAGCAGTTCTTC.

The rearrangement links TRBV19 to TRBJ1-2, with a possible D match to TRBD1 (5 bases). Trimming removed 3 bases at V and 5 bases at J, with 16 bases between. Per germline, CDR1 LNHDA and CDR2 SQIVND (reference sequence). This CDR3 is built from 15 residues. CDR3 loop: CASSIYAGTYYGYTF. CDR3 bases: TGTGCCAGTAGTATCTACGCAGGGACTTATTATGGCTACACCTTC.

This chain uses TRBV6-5 with TRBJ1-1; the D is unclear. Germline CDR1 MNHEY, CDR2 SVGAGI. The CDR3 length is 14 residues. Trimming removed 8 bases at V and 1 base at J, with 14 bases between. CDR3 coding DNA: TGTGCCAGCCTCCATGGGAGAGGGAACACTGAAGCTTTCTTT. Its translation: CASLHGRGNTEAFF.

V and J are TRBV6-2 or TRBV6-3 and TRBJ1-2; maybe TRBD1 (6 bases). Germline V CDR1 and CDR2: MNHEY, SVGEGT. The CDR3 contains 13 residues. Trimming shortened V by 6 bases and J by 5 bases, and 13 bases separated the two germline ends. For the CDR3, the DNA is TGTGCCAGCAGCACTCCAGGGACATATGGCTACACCTTC. It is translated as CASSTPGTYGYTF.

The chain combines TRBV5-1 with TRBJ2-1; maybe TRBD2 (5 bases). The V end was cut by 3 bases, the J end by 5 bases, with 12 bases between. The CDR3 contains 14 residues. The germline CDR1 and CDR2 sequences are SGHRS and YFSETQ. The CDR3 DNA is TGCGCCAGCAGCTCCACTAGATTAGACAATGAGCAGTTCTTC. Its protein is CASSSTRLDNEQFF. The whole variable domain, filled in from reference TRBV5-1 and TRBJ2-1, reads KAGVTQTPRYLIKTRGQQVTLSCSPISGHRSVSWYQQTPGQGLQFLFEYFSETQRNKGNFPGRFSGRQFSNSRSEMNVSTLELGDSALYLCASSSTRLDNEQFFGPGTRLTVL.

The chain couples TRBV2 to TRBJ1-1; D possibly corresponds to TRBD1 (6 bases). Trimming took off 4 bases at V and 7 bases at J, with 10 bases between the two ends. Germline-derived CDR1 and CDR2 are SNHLY and FYNNEI. There are 12 residues in the CDR3. CDR3 loop: CASSVGRGEAFF. The DNA of the CDR3 is TGTGCCAGCAGTGTCGGCAGGGGTGAAGCTTTCTTT.

This sequence joins TRBV4-1 and TRBJ1-6, with a tentative D call TRBD1 (6 bases). Germline-derived CDR1 and CDR2 are MGHRA and YSYEKL. Trimming left V 0 bases short and J 6 bases short, with 15 bases between. There are 17 residues in the CDR3. DNA of the CDR3: TGCGCCAGCAGCCAAGAGGGGGGGCTCGGACTTAATTCACCCCTCCACTTT. Translated, it gives CASSQEGGLGLNSPLHF.

The rearrangement joins TRBV18 to TRBJ1-1; 7 positions agree with TRBD1. The V segment lost 3 bases and the J segment 4 bases; nucleotides outside the gene matches: 8. Germline-derived CDR1 and CDR2 are KGHSH and LQKENI. This CDR3 is built from 15 residues. The DNA for the CDR3 is TGTGCCAGCTCACCCCTGGCAGGGGGGCCCACTGAAGCTTTCTTT. As protein: CASSPLAGGPTEAFF.

The V and J genes are TRBV6-6 and TRBJ2-7, with no clear D. V was cut by 6 bases and J by 4 bases, with 7 bases left in between. Germline values: CDR1 MNHNY, CDR2 SVGAGI (reference sequence). The CDR3 is made up of 11 amino acids. DNA of the CDR3: TGTGCCAGCAGGTCCCGGTACGAGCAGTACTTC. Encoded protein: CASRSRYEQYF.

CDR3: CASSSTGGGASTEQYF. The DNA of the CDR3 is TGTGCCAGCAGCTCCACGGGCGGGGGGGCATCGACCGAGCAGTACTTC. J is TRBJ2-7 and V is TRBV7-9, with 9 bases aligning to TRBD2. CDR3 length: 16 amino acids. J lost 6 bases, V lost 4 bases, and 13 bases had no gene match. CDR1 is SEHNR and CDR2 is FQNEAQ in the germline V gene (reference sequence).

The rearrangement joins TRBV11-2 to TRBJ2-3; D is uncertain. Germline V gives CDR1 SGHAT, CDR2 FQNNGV. V lost 5 bases and J 7 bases, leaving 13 bases between the germline ends. The CDR3 runs to 13 residues. Here the CDR3 reads CASSADWRNTQYF. The CDR3 coding sequence is TGTGCCAGCAGCGCTGACTGGAGAAATACGCAGTATTTT. Looking up the rest from reference TRBV11-2 and TRBJ2-3 gives the full variable domain: EAGVAQSPRYKIIEKRQSVAFWCNPISGHATLYWYQQILGQGPKLLIQFQNNGVVDDSQLPKDRFSAERLKGVDSTLKIQPAKLEDSAVYLCASSADWRNTQYFGPGTRLTVL.

The chain links TRBV6-1 to TRBJ1-6; 8 nucleotides align to TRBD1. The CDR3 has 16 residues. The germline V gene has CDR1 MNHNS and CDR2 SASEGT. V was clipped by 0 bases and J by 10 bases; unmatched bases: 8. This CDR3 is CASSEASDRVGSPLHF. The CDR3, as DNA: TGTGCCAGCAGTGAAGCCTCGGACAGGGTAGGCTCACCCCTCCACTTT.

The CDR3 here is CSAPVQGEQYF. CDR3 bases: TGCAGTGCCCCTGTCCAGGGCGAGCAGTACTTC. The chain has TRBV20-1 and TRBJ2-7; the D gene is possibly TRBD1 (5 bases). The V gene's germline CDR1 is DFQATT and CDR2 SNEGSKA (reference sequence). The CDR3 has 11 amino acids. Trimming stripped 6 bases from V and 6 bases from J, with 12 bases between.

This rearrangement joins TRBV5-1 to TRBJ2-1; 8 bases fit TRBD2. CDR3 length equals 13 residues. Losses at the gene ends were 4 bases for V and 5 bases for J; bases not matched to a gene: 2. Germline V gene lookup returns CDR1 SGHRS and CDR2 YFSETQ. The DNA for the CDR3 is TGCGCCAGCAGCCTAGCGGGTGACAATGAGCAGTTCTTC. Amino acids: CASSLAGDNEQFF.

This clone was detected once. This chain links TRBV4-2 with TRBJ2-1, with TRBD2 matching over 12 bases. Germline V lookup: CDR1 LGHNA, CDR2 YNFKEQ. V shed 4 bases, J shed 6 bases, and the junction held 7 bases outside the gene matches. The CDR3 length is 16 residues. Here the CDR3 reads CASSRLAGGMANEQFF. The CDR3 coding sequence is TGTGCCAGCAGCCGCCTAGCGGGGGGGATGGCCAATGAGCAGTTCTTC.